This TCR beta chain was sequenced in a study of blood T cell repertoires in COVID-19. Original handling: For nucleated cells, counts were estimated from reference gene primer amplification. Clones were read by immunoSEQ multiplex PCR, and TCRdb kept only the in-frame ones, dropping some. D and trimming were read from the DNA, whereas the V and J calls and clone size are those reported in that table. The sample lists 100,000 to 150,000 clones, 85% to 90% occurring once. Germline V gene data show CDR1 as LNHDA and CDR2 as SQIVND (reference sequence). There are 16 residues in the CDR3. The V and J ends lost 5 bases and 4 bases, in that order; junction bases with no gene match: 8.

The sequence was collected from a man between 45 and 60 years old with active or convalescent COVID-19. The V gene is TRBV19, the J gene TRBJ1-1; 12 nucleotides line up with TRBD1. The sample consisted of peripheral blood. CDR3 DNA sequence: TGTGCCAGTAGTCCCGGGACAGGGGGCTGGGGCACTGAAGCTTTCTTT. Its translation: CASSPGTGGWGTEAFF.